This passage covers 18 T cell receptor beta chains from one sample sequenced in a study of blood T cell repertoires in COVID-19. TCRdb's copy holds only in-frame clones and misses some; the assay was immunoSEQ multiplex PCR. The data contain more than 50,000 clones, approximately 90% of them seen just once; the ten biggest clones take up about an eighth. Sequencing was done on a sample of peripheral blood. All receptors derive from a human donor with active COVID-19. The donor label of this sample is uncertain.

V usage is TRBV6-5 and J usage is TRBJ2-7; D might be TRBD2 (5 bases). CDR1 is MNHEY and CDR2 is SVGAGI in the germline V gene. The CDR3 runs to 15 residues. The ends were cut back, 7 bases at V and 3 bases at J, with 19 bases in the middle. CDR3 nucleotide sequence: TGTGCCAGCACAGGAGGCCAAAACCTTTACTACGAGCAGTACGTC. This encodes CASTGGQNLYYEQYV.

The V call is TRBV19, the J call TRBJ2-1; 11 nucleotides align to TRBD2. Germline V lookup: CDR1 LNHDA, CDR2 SQIVND (reference sequence). CDR3 length: 16 amino acids. V gave up 6 bases and J gave up 4 bases; unmatched junction bases: 8. In DNA form, the CDR3 reads TGTGCCAGTAGGGCCGGGACTAGCGGAGCGTACAATGAGCAGTTCTTC. Encoded protein: CASRAGTSGAYNEQFF.

V is TRBV18 and J is TRBJ2-7; weak D call: TRBD2 (6 bases). This CDR3 is 15 amino acids long. Germline CDR1 KGHSH, CDR2 LQKENI. V gave up 3 bases and J gave up 3 bases, with 15 bases separating them. CDR3 protein: CASSPASERDYEQYF. The DNA of the CDR3 is TGTGCCAGCTCACCGGCTAGCGAGCGAGACTACGAGCAGTACTTC.

There are a few counts of this clone. The chain carries TRBV27 and TRBJ2-3; 8 nucleotides match TRBD2. V trimming: 0 bases; J trimming: 0 bases; junction bases outside the gene matches: 2. Germline CDR1 is MNHEY and CDR2 is SMNVEV (reference sequence). The CDR3 covers 16 residues. CDR3 sequence: CASSLSLAVSTDTQYF. The CDR3, as DNA: TGTGCCAGCAGTTTATCACTAGCGGTGAGCACAGATACGCAGTATTTT.

This chain connects TRBV3-1 (or the pseudogene TRBV3-2) to TRBJ2-5; TRBD2 matches at 10 bases. CDR3 length equals 16 residues. Germline trimming cut 3 bases from V and 5 bases from J; bases unmatched to any gene: 9. CDR1 is LGHDT and CDR2 is YNNKEL in the germline V gene (reference sequence). The CDR3 sequence: CASSHTQREGGETQYF. CDR3 sequence (DNA): TGTGCCAGCAGCCATACACAGCGGGAGGGGGGGGAGACCCAGTACTTC.

The chain carries TRBV5-4 and TRBJ2-1, with 14 bases matching TRBD2. With V trimmed by 4 bases and J by 9 bases, 6 bases remained unmatched. Germline V gives CDR1 SGHNT, CDR2 YYREEE (reference sequence). The length of the CDR3 is 15 residues. The CDR3 DNA follows: TGTGCCAGCAGCCCGGGGGGACTAGCGGGAGTTGAGCAGTTCTTC. Protein sequence: CASSPGGLAGVEQFF. Using reference TRBV5-4 and TRBJ2-1 for the parts outside the CDR3, the full variable domain is ETGVTQSPTHLIKTRGQQVTLRCSSQSGHNTVSWYQQALGQGPQFIFQYYREEENGRGNFPPRFSGLQFPNYSSELNVNALELDDSALYLCASSPGGLAGVEQFFGPGTRLTVL.

The chain couples TRBV7-2 to TRBJ1-1, with 8 nucleotides matching TRBD1. V lost 5 bases to trimming and J lost 5 bases; unmatched junction nucleotides: 7. CDR3 length equals 14 residues. Germline CDR1 and CDR2: SGHTA and FQGNSA. DNA of the CDR3: TGTGCCAGCAGCCTGCAGGGGGCGCGGACTGAAGCTTTCTTT. Residues: CASSLQGARTEAFF.

V gene TRBV4-2 combines with J gene TRBJ1-4; 10 bases align to TRBD1. V trimming: 4 bases; J trimming: 6 bases; junction bases outside the gene matches: 8. This CDR3 has 16 amino acids. Germline V gives CDR1 LGHNA, CDR2 YNFKEQ. The CDR3 reads CASSLSPGTGDEKLFF. Written as DNA, the CDR3 is TGTGCCAGCAGCCTCTCGCCCGGGACAGGGGATGAAAAACTGTTTTTT.

The V and J genes are TRBV11-2 and TRBJ2-7, with TRBD1 matching 8 bases. This CDR3 has 14 residues. The ends lost 2 bases at V and 5 bases at J; junction bases unmatched: 5. Germline CDR1 reads SGHAT; CDR2 reads FQNNGV. The CDR3 loop is CASSLSRGLHEQYF. CDR3 nucleotides: TGTGCCAGCAGCTTATCCAGGGGGCTACACGAGCAGTACTTC. The full variable domain, with the rest looked up from reference TRBV11-2 and TRBJ2-7, is EAGVAQSPRYKIIEKRQSVAFWCNPISGHATLYWYQQILGQGPKLLIQFQNNGVVDDSQLPKDRFSAERLKGVDSTLKIQPAKLEDSAVYLCASSLSRGLHEQYFGPGTRLTVT.

J is TRBJ1-1 and V is TRBV29-1; 10 bases match TRBD1. With 7 bases clipped from V and 3 bases from J, the junction kept 8 bases outside the gene matches. The CDR3 contains 14 residues. Germline loops: CDR1 SQVTM, CDR2 ANQGSEA. Here the CDR3 reads CSGGEGTGDTEAFF. The CDR3 DNA follows: TGCAGCGGGGGTGAGGGGACAGGGGACACTGAAGCTTTCTTT.

The chain joins TRBV11-2 to TRBJ2-1, with D hard to call. The germline gives CDR1 SGHAT, CDR2 FQNNGV. The ends were cut back, 4 bases at V and 0 bases at J, with 10 bases in the middle. CDR3 length: 15 amino acids. The chain's CDR3 is CASSSLPGSYNEQFF. For the CDR3, the DNA is TGTGCCAGCAGCTCCCTGCCAGGCTCCTACAATGAGCAGTTCTTC.

The V and J genes are TRBV7-9 and TRBJ2-7, with 7 bases aligning to TRBD1. Losses at the gene ends were 5 bases for V and 2 bases for J; bases not matched to a gene: 6. The V gene's germline CDR1 is SEHNR and CDR2 FQNEAQ (reference sequence). CDR3 length: 14 residues. DNA for the CDR3: TGTGCCAGCAGCCAAACAGGGGTCACCTACGAGCAGTACGTC. Amino acid sequence: CASSQTGVTYEQYV.

The rearrangement uses TRBV5-1 and TRBJ2-3; 8 nucleotides align to TRBD1. There are 14 residues in the CDR3. CDR1 and CDR2 from the germline V gene are SGHRS and YFSETQ. Unmatched junction bases numbered 2, after V lost 2 bases and J lost 3 bases. CDR3 DNA sequence: TGCGCCAGCAGCTTTCAGGGGGCAACAGATACGCAGTATTTT. This sequence encodes CASSFQGATDTQYF.

This clone was recorded only once. The V gene is TRBV2, the J gene TRBJ2-7, with D possibly matching TRBD1 (5 bases). CDR3 length equals 13 residues. Germline V lookup: CDR1 SNHLY, CDR2 FYNNEI. V was clipped by 6 bases and J by 7 bases, with 16 bases between them. The CDR3 bases are TGTGCCAGCAGGAGACAGTGGGTTAGTGAGCAGTACGTC. Its protein is CASRRQWVSEQYV.

The chain has TRBV29-1 and TRBJ2-1; TRBD2 matches at 9 bases. The germline gives CDR1 SQVTM, CDR2 ANQGSEA. The junction had 4 bases not matched to a gene; V was cut back by 4 bases and J by 3 bases. This CDR3 has 14 amino acids. CDR3 DNA: TGCAGCGTTGGGGCTAGCGGGGTCTACAATGAGCAGTTCTTC. Translated, it gives CSVGASGVYNEQFF.

The rearrangement joins TRBV10-3 to TRBJ2-1; 8 nucleotides align to TRBD2. Trimming removed 7 bases from V and 4 bases from J; junction bases left unmatched: 9. Germline CDR1 reads ENHRY; CDR2 reads SYGVKD. There are 15 residues in the CDR3. CDR3 protein: CAIKRGGGTYNEQFF. The CDR3 DNA reads TGTGCCATCAAGAGAGGCGGGGGGACTTACAATGAGCAGTTCTTC.

This clone was recorded once. The chain links TRBV5-6 to TRBJ1-1, with unresolved D. Germline loops: CDR1 SGHDT, CDR2 YYEEEE. This CDR3 contains 13 residues. V shed 0 bases and J shed 1 base, with 4 bases lying between them. The CDR3 reads CASSLGGNTEAFF. The DNA for the CDR3 is TGTGCCAGCAGCTTGGGAGGGAACACTGAAGCTTTCTTT.

In this sample, this clone turned up a few times. CDR3: CASSPEGTGVGEQYF. The CDR3 DNA follows: TGTGCCAGCAGCCCAGAGGGGACAGGGGTGGGAGAGCAGTACTTC. The chain employs TRBV7-3 and TRBJ2-7; 10 positions match TRBD1. Germline-derived CDR1 and CDR2 are SGHTA and FQGTGA. The CDR3 has 15 residues. Trimming removed 5 bases from V and 7 bases from J; junction bases left unmatched: 11.